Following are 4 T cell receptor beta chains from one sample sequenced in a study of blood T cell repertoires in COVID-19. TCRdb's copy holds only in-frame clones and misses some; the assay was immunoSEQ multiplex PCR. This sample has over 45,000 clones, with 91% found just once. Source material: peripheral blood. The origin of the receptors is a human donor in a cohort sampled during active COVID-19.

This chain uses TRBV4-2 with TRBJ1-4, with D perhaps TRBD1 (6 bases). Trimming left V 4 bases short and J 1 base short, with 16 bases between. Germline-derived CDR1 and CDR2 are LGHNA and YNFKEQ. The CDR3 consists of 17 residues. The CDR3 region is CASSPRTGIGTNEKLFF. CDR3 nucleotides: TGTGCCAGCAGCCCACGAACAGGGATAGGAACTAATGAAAAACTGTTTTTT.

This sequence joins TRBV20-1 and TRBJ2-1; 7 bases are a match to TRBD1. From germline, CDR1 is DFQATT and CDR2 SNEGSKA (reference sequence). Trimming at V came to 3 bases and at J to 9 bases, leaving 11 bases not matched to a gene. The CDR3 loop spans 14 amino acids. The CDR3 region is CSASTGVGLGEQFF. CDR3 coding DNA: TGCAGTGCTAGTACAGGGGTGGGCCTTGGTGAGCAGTTCTTC.

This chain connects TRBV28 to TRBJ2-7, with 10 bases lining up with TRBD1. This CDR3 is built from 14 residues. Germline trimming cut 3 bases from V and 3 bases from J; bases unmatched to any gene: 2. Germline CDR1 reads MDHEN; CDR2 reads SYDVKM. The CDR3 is CASSFWTGGYEQYF. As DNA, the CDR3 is TGTGCCAGCAGTTTCTGGACAGGGGGCTACGAGCAGTACTTC.

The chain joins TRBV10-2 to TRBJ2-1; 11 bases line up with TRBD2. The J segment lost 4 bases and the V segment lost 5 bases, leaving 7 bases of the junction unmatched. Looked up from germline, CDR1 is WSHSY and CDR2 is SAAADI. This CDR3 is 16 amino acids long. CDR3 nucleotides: TGCGCCAGCAGTAAAATCGGGACTAGCGGTTACAATGAGCAGTTCTTC. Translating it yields CASSKIGTSGYNEQFF.